These 3 T cell receptor beta chains were sequenced from one sample in a study of blood T cell repertoires in COVID-19. The repertoire was sequenced with immunoSEQ multiplex PCR; TCRdb's copy has only in-frame clones and lacks some. The sample yields over 55,000 clones, roughly 82% seen once. Sequenced material: peripheral blood. Receptors originate from a woman aged 55-75 years with acute or convalescent COVID-19.

This chain uses TRBV19 with TRBJ1-5; D remains ambiguous. Germline CDR1 and CDR2: LNHDA and SQIVND (reference sequence). V lost 2 bases and J lost 5, with 10 bases in between. This CDR3 region has 14 residues. This CDR3 is CASSIYSADQPQHF. CDR3 DNA sequence: TGTGCCAGTAGTATATATTCCGCAGATCAGCCCCAGCATTTT.

The chain combines TRBV19 with TRBJ1-5; D call uncertain. CDR1 and CDR2 (germline): LNHDA, SQIVND (reference sequence). This CDR3 contains 17 residues. V lost 7 bases to trimming and J lost 0 bases, with 19 bases between them. The CDR3, as DNA: TGTGCCAGTATGGCCGGCGGCGGAACGTATAGCAATCAGCCCCAGCATTTT. Translation: CASMAGGGTYSNQPQHF.

The chain joins TRBV14 to TRBJ1-3, with D possibly being TRBD1 (6 bases). The CDR3 loop spans 14 amino acids. Germline loops: CDR1 SGHDN, CDR2 FVKESK. The V end lost 4 bases, the J end lost 2 bases, and 9 bases lay between the germline ends. CDR3 residues: CASSPRQAGNTIYF. CDR3 sequence (DNA): TGTGCCAGCAGCCCTAGACAGGCTGGAAACACCATATATTTT.